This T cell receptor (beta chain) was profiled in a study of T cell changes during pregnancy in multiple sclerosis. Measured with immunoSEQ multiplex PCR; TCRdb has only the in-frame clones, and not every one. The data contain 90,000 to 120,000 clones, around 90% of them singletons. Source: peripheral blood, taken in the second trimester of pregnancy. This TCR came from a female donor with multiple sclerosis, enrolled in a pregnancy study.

The CDR3 spells CASSSWAESYEQYF. The CDR3 nucleotides are TGTGCCAGCAGTTCCTGGGCAGAGTCCTACGAGCAGTACTTC. V gene TRBV27 combines with J gene TRBJ2-7; no definite D call. This CDR3 has 14 amino acids. Deletions cut 4 bases from V and 1 base from J, with 11 bases between. CDR1 is MNHEY, CDR2 SMNVEV, per germline (reference sequence).